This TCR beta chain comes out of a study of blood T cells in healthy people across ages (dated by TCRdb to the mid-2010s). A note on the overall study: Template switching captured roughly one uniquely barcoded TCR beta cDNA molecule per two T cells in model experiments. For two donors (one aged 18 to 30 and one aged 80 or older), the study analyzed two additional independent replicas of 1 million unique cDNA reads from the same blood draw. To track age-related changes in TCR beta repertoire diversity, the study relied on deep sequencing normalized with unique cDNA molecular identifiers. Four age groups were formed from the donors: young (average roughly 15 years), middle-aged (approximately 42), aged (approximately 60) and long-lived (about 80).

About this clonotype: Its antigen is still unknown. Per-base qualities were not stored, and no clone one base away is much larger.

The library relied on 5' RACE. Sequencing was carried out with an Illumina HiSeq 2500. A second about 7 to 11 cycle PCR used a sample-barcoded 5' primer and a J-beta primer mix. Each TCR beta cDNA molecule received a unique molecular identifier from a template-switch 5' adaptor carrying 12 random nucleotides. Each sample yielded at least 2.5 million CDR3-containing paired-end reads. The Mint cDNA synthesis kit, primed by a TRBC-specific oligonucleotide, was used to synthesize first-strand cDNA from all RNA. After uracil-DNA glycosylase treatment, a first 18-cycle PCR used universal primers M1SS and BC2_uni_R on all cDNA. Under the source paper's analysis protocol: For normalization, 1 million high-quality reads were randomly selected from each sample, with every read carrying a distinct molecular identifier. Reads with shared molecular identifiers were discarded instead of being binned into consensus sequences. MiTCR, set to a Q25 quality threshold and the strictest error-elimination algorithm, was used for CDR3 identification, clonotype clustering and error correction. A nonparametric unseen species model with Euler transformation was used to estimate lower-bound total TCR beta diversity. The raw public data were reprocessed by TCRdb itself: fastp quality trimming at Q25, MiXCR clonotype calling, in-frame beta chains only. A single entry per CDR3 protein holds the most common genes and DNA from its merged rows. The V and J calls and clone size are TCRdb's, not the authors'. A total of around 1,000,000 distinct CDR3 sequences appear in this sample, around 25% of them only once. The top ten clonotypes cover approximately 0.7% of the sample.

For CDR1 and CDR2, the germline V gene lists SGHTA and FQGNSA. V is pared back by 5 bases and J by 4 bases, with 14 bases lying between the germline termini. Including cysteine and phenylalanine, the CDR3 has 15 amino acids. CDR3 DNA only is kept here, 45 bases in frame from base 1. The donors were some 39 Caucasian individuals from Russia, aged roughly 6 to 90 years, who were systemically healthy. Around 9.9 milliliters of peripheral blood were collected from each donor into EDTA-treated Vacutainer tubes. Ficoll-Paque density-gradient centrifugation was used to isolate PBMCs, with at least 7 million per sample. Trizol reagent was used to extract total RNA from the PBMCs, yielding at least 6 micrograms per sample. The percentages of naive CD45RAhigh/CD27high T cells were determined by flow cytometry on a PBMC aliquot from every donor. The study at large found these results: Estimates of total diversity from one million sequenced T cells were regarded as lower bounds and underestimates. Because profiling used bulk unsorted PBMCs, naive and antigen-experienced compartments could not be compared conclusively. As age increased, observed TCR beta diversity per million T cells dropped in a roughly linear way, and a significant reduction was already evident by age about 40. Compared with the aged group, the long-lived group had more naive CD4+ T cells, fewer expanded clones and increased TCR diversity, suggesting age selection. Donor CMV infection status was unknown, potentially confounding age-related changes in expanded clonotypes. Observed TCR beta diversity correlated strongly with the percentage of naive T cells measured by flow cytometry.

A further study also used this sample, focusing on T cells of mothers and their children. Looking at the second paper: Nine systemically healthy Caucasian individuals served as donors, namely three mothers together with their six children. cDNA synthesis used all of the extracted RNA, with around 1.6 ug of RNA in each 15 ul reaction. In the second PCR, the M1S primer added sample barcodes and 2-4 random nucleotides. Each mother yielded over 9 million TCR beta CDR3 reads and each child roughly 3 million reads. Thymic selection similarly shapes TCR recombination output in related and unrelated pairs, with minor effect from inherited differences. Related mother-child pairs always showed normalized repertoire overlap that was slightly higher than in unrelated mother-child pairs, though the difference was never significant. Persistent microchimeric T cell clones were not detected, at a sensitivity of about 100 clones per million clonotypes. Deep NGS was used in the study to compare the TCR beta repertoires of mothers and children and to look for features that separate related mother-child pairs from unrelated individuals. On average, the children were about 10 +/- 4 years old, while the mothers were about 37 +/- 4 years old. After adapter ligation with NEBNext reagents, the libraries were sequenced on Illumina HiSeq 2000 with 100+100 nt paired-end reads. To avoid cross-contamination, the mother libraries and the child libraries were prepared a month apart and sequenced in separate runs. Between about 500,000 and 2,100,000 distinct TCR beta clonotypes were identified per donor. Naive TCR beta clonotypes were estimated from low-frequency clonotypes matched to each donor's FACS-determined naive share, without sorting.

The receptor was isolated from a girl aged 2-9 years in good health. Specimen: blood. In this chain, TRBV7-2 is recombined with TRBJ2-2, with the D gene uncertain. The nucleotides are TGTGCCAGCAGCCGAGACCCGGAGATCACCGGGGAGCTGTTTTTT. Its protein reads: CASSRDPEITGELFF.